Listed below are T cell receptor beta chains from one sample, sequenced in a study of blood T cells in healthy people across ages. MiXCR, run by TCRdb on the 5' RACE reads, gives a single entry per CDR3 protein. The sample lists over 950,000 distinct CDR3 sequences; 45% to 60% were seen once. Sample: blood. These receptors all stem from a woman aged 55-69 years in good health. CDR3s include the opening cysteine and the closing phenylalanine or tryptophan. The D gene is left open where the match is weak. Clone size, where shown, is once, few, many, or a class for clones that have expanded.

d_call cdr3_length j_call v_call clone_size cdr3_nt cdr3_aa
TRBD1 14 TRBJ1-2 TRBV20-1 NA TGCAGTGCTAGTGGGGACAGGGTACTATCTGGCTACACCTTC CSASGDRVLSGYTF
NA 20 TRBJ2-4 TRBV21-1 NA TGTGCCAGCAGCAAATTTACTGGCGGGAGAGGTTCAGACGCCAAAAACATTCAGTACTTC CASSKFTGGRGSDAKNIQYF
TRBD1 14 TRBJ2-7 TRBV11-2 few TGTGCCAGCAGCTCATCACCGGGACAGGTGTCGAGGTACTTC CASSSSPGQVSRYF
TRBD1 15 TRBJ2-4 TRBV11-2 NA TGTGCCAGCAGCTTATTGGGGACAGGGAGGGACATTCAGTACTTC CASSLLGTGRDIQYF
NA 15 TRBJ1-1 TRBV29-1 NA TGCAGCGTTGACTCAACCGGGAAGGGGAACACTGAAGCTTTCTTT CSVDSTGKGNTEAFF
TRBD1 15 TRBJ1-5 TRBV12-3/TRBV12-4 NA TGTGCCAGCAGTCCGGACGACAGGGACAATCAGCCCCAGCATTTT CASSPDDRDNQPQHF
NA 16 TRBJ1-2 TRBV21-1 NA TGTGCCAGCAGCTCTAACAAGGGACAGGGGGCGGCCGGCTACACCTTC CASSSNKGQGAAGYTF
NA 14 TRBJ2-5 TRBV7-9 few TGTGCCAGCAGCTTAGCCAGCAGGCCAGAGACCCAGTACTTC CASSLASRPETQYF
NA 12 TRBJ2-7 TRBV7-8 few TGTGCCAGCAGCTTAATGGAGGGCGAGCAGTACTTC CASSLMEGEQYF
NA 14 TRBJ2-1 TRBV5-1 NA TGCGCCAGCAGCTTGTGGGGGAGTGGCAGTGAGCAGTTCTTC CASSLWGSGSEQFF
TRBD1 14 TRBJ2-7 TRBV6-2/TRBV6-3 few TGTGCCAGCAGTCCCTGGACAGGGGCCTACGAGCAGTACTTC CASSPWTGAYEQYF
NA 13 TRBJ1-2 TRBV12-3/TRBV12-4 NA TGTGCCAGCAGTTTCGGAGGGGCAGAGGGCTACACCTTC CASSFGGAEGYTF
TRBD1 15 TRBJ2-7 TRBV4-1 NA TGCGCCAGCAGCCAACCGGAACAGGGGTGGTACGAGCAGTACTTC CASSQPEQGWYEQYF
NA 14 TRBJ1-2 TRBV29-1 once TGCAGCGTTGAAGGGGGGGCGACTAACTATGACTACACCTTC CSVEGGATNYDYTF
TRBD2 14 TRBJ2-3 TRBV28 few TGTGCCAGCATGACCGGGGGGGGCACAGATACGCAGTATTTT CASMTGGGTDTQYF
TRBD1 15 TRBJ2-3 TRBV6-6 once TGTGCCAGCAGTGCAACCCGACAGGGTGGAGATACGCAGTATTTT CASSATRQGGDTQYF
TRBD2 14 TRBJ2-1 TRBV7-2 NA TGTGCCAGCAGCCTAGCCGGGAGGATGAATGAGCAGTTCTTC CASSLAGRMNEQFF
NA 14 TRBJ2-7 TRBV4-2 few TGTGCCAGCAGCCAAGGAGGCGTACCCTACGAGCAGTACTTC CASSQGGVPYEQYF
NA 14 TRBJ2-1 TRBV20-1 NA TGCAGTGCTAGAACCCCAGGGGCCTACAATGAGCGGTTCTTC CSARTPGAYNERFF
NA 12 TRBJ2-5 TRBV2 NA TGTGCCTCCAATCAGGGCCGAGAGACCCAGTACTTC CASNQGRETQYF
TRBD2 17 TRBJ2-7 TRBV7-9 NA TGTGCCAGCAGCTACCAAACTCTAGCGGGAGTTTTCCACGAGCAGTACTTC CASSYQTLAGVFHEQYF
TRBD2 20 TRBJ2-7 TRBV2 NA TGTGCCAGTAGTGATATCCCCTCGGGACTAGCGGGAGTCTTCGCCTACGAGCAGTACTTC CASSDIPSGLAGVFAYEQYF
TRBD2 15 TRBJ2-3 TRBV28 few TGTGCCAGCAGTTTTCTCGGGAGGAAAAAGGATACGCAGTATTTT CASSFLGRKKDTQYF
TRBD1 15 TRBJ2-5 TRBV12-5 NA TGTGCTAGTGGTTTCGGGGACAGGGACCAAGAGACCCAGTACTTC CASGFGDRDQETQYF
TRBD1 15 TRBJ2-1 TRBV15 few TGTGCCACCAGCAGAGATGGGACAGGGCAAAATGAGCAGTTCTTC CATSRDGTGQNEQFF
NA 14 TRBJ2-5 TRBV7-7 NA TGTGCCAGCAGCCCAGTGGCTATTCAAGAGACCCAGTACTTC CASSPVAIQETQYF
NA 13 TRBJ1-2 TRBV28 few TGTGCCAGCAGCATACAGGGCAACTATGGCTACACCTTC CASSIQGNYGYTF
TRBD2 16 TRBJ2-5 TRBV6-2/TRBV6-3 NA TGTGCCAGCAGCTACCACGGGGCTAGCGGGAGAAGGGAGCAGTACTTC CASSYHGASGRREQYF
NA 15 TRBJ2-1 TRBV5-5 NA TGTGCCAGCAGCTTCAATGGGGGGTCCTACAATGAGCAGTTCTTC CASSFNGGSYNEQFF
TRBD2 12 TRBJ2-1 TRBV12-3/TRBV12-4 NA TGTGCCAGCAGTACAATAGCGGGAGGGAGGTTCTTC CASSTIAGGRFF